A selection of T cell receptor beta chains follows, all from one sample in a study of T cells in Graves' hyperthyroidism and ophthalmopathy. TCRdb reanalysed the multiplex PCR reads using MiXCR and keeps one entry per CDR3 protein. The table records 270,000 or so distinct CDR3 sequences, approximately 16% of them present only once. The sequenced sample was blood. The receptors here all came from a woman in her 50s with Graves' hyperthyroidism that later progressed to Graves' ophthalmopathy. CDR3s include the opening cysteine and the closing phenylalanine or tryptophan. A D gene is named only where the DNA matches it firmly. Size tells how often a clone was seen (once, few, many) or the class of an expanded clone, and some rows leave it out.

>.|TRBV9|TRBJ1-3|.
CASSVSPLQGQRISGNTIYF
TGTGCCAGCAGCGTAAGCCCCCTCCAAGGACAGAGAATTTCTGGAAACACCATATATTTT
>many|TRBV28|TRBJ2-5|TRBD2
CASSRFPTSGPQETQYF
TGTGCCAGCAGCCGATTCCCGACTAGCGGCCCTCAAGAGACCCAGTACTTC
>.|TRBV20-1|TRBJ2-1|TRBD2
CSARRTSGRAGSYNEQFF
TGCAGTGCTAGGAGGACTAGCGGGAGGGCAGGGTCCTACAATGAGCAGTTCTTC
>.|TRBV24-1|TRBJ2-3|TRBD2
CATGGLGTDTQYF
TGTGCCACCGGGGGACTAGGGACAGATACGCAGTATTTT
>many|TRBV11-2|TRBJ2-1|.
CASSLDQGPHNEQFF
TGTGCCAGCAGCTTAGATCAAGGTCCCCACAATGAGCAGTTCTTC
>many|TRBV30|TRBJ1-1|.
CAWRARLHTEAFF
TGTGCCTGGAGGGCGAGACTACACACTGAAGCTTTCTTT
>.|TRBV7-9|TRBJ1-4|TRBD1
CASSPSGGINEKLFF
TGTGCCAGCAGCCCCTCAGGGGGTATTAATGAAAAACTGTTTTTT
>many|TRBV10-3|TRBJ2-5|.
CAISEGRQETQYF
TGTGCCATCAGTGAGGGCAGACAAGAGACCCAGTACTTC
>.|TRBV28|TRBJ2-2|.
CASSSQGRVPGELFF
TGTGCCAGCAGTTCACAGGGAAGGGTCCCCGGGGAGCTGTTTTTT
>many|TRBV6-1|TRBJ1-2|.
CASSESSSYGYTF
TGTGCCAGCAGTGAAAGTAGTTCTTATGGCTACACCTTC
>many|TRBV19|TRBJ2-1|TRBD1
CASSQNRGLVSHEQFF
TGTGCCAGTAGTCAAAACAGGGGGCTGGTTAGCCATGAGCAGTTCTTC
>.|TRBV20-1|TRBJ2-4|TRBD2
CSAGSGTTRYGGKNIQYF
TGCAGTGCTGGGTCCGGGACTACTCGATATGGGGGCAAAAACATTCAGTACTTC
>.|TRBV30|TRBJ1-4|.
CAWNAGRETEKLFF
TGTGCCTGGAACGCCGGGAGAGAAACTGAAAAACTGTTTTTT
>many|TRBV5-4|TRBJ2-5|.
CASSLGQPNLGTQYF
TGTGCCAGCAGCTTGGGTCAGCCAAACCTTGGGACCCAGTACTTC
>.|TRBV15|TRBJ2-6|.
CATSRNRESGANVLTF
TGTGCCACCAGCAGAAACAGGGAGTCTGGGGCCAACGTCCTGACTTTC
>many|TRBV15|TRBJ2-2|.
CATSRDAGPSNTGELFF
TGTGCCACCAGCAGAGATGCGGGGCCTTCGAACACCGGGGAGCTGTTTTTT
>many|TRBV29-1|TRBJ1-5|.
CSVEGPGNQPQHF
TGCAGCGTTGAGGGGCCGGGCAATCAGCCCCAGCATTTT
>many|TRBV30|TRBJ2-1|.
CAWNPQGVNEQFF
TGTGCCTGGAATCCACAGGGAGTCAATGAGCAGTTCTTC
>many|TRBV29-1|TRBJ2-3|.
CSVQEYRAHLTDTQYF
TGCAGCGTCCAAGAGTACAGGGCCCACCTCACAGATACGCAGTATTTT
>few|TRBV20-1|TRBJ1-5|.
CSARWGSDQPQHF
TGCAGTGCTAGATGGGGGAGCGATCAGCCCCAGCATTTT
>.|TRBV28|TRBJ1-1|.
CASSTPGWGGGNTEAFF
TGTGCCAGCAGTACCCCGGGCTGGGGGGGCGGGAACACTGAAGCTTTCTTT
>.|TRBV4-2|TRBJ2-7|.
CASSQDGHLSYEQYF
TGTGCCAGCAGCCAAGATGGGCACCTCTCCTACGAGCAGTACTTC
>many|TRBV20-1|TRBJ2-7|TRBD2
CSAAGGRAHPGEQYF
TGCAGTGCGGCGGGGGGCCGGGCCCACCCAGGTGAGCAGTACTTC
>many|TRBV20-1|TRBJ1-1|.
CRPGVWGTEAFF
TGTAGGCCCGGGGTTTGGGGGACTGAAGCTTTCTTT
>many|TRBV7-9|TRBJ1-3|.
CASSLGTVNTIYF
TGTGCCAGCAGCTTAGGGACGGTAAACACCATATATTTT
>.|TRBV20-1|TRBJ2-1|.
CSATQFPGRHKSMDFNEQFF
TGCAGTGCTACCCAGTTTCCGGGACGACATAAGTCCATGGACTTCAATGAGCAGTTCTTC
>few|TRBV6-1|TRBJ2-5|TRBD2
CAGVGSGGPGTQYF
TGTGCCGGCGTCGGCTCGGGAGGGCCTGGGACCCAGTACTTC
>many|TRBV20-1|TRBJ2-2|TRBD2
CSASLLAGGTGELFF
TGCAGTGCTAGCCTCCTAGCGGGAGGCACCGGGGAGCTGTTTTTT
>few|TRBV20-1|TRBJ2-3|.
CSARDPKSTATDTQYF
TGCAGTGCTAGAGATCCTAAAAGTACCGCCACAGATACGCAGTATTTT